Below, 19 T cell receptor beta chains from the same sample are listed, as sequenced in a study of blood T cell repertoires in COVID-19. TCRdb keeps only in-frame clones here, not all; method: immunoSEQ multiplex PCR. The table includes roughly 92,000 clones, over 75% detected once. The specimen sequenced was peripheral blood. Source of these receptors: a man aged 50 to 59 with acute or convalescent COVID-19.

The J gene is TRBJ1-2, the V gene TRBV9; D is perhaps TRBD1 (6 bases). This CDR3 has 14 amino acids. V was cut by 5 bases and J by 8 bases, with 19 bases left in between. The germline CDR1 and CDR2 sequences are SGDLS and YYNGEE. This CDR3 is CASSPSWGLEGYTF. DNA for the CDR3: TGTGCCAGCAGTCCTAGTTGGGGGCTAGAAGGCTACACCTTC. Variable domain in full (rest from reference TRBV9 and TRBJ1-2): DSGVTQTPKHLITATGQRVTLRCSPRSGDLSVYWYQQSLDQGLQFLIQYYNGEERAKGNILERFSAQQFPDLHSELNLSSLELGDSALYFCASSPSWGLEGYTFGSGTRLTVV.

The chain couples TRBV10-3 to TRBJ2-1; TRBD1 aligns across 7 bases. Losses at the gene ends were 0 bases for V and 11 bases for J; bases not matched to a gene: 1. This CDR3 contains 12 residues. CDR1 ENHRY and CDR2 SYGVKD come from the germline V gene. CDR3 nucleotide sequence: TGTGCCATCAGTGAGTCAGGGGGCCAGCAGTTCTTC. It translates to CAISESGGQQFF.

This sequence joins TRBV29-1 and TRBJ2-5; weak D call: TRBD1 (6 bases). Trimming removed 7 bases at V and 3 bases at J, with 12 bases between. CDR3 length: 12 residues. CDR1 and CDR2 from the germline V gene are SQVTM and ANQGSEA. CDR3 in amino acids: CSAGDIKETQYF. CDR3 nucleotides: TGCAGCGCTGGGGACATAAAAGAGACCCAGTACTTC.

This clone was observed once. This chain joins TRBV7-8 and TRBJ2-4; 8 bases align to TRBD1. This CDR3 spans 20 amino acids. J gave up 1 base and V 5 bases, and 19 bases lay outside the gene matches. Per germline, CDR1 SGHVS and CDR2 FQNEAQ. For the CDR3, the DNA is TGTGCCAGCAGCCCCAGACCCGACAGGGGACGACCTCTGGCCAAAAACATTCAGTACTTC. Amino acid sequence: CASSPRPDRGRPLAKNIQYF.

The chain is built from TRBV7-2 and TRBJ2-1; tentative D call: TRBD1 (6 bases). V was clipped by 8 bases and J by 4 bases, with 18 bases between them. CDR3 length: 15 residues. Germline CDR1 is SGHTA and CDR2 is FQGNSA. In DNA, the CDR3 is TGTGCCAGCTCCCTTAGGGGGATATCGTACAATGAGCAGTTCTTC. Its protein product is CASSLRGISYNEQFF.

The chain joins TRBV5-8 to TRBJ2-7; no clear D gene. Trimming took 0 bases from V and 2 from J, leaving 6 bases between them. This CDR3 spans 13 amino acids. Germline CDR1 is SGHTS and CDR2 is YDEGEE. CDR3 in DNA: TGTGCCAGCAGCTTGGGACGGGCCTACGAGCAGTACTTC. Its translation is CASSLGRAYEQYF.

This clone was counted a single time. The J gene is TRBJ2-7, the V gene TRBV30; 12 bases align to TRBD2. Germline V CDR1 and CDR2: GTSNPN, SVGIG (reference sequence). After removal of 1 base from V and 6 bases from J, the junction contained 7 bases not matched to a gene. The CDR3 is 15 residues long. As DNA, the CDR3 is TGTGCCTGGAGTGGCGGACTAGCGGGGATTTCCGAGCAGTACTTC. This gives the protein CAWSGGLAGISEQYF. Full variable domain (rest looked up from reference TRBV30 and TRBJ2-7): SQTIHQWPATLVQPVGSPLSLECTVEGTSNPNLYWYRQAAGRGLQLLFYSVGIGQISSEVPQNLSASRPQDRQFILSSKKLLLSDSGFYLCAWSGGLAGISEQYFGPGTRLTVT.

The CDR3 DNA reads as TGTGCCAGCAGCCCCTCGGATACGAGGACCGGGGAGCTGTTTTTT. The encoded protein is CASSPSDTRTGELFF. The rearrangement links TRBV3-1 (or the pseudogene TRBV3-2) to TRBJ2-2; D uncertain. V was cut by 4 bases and J by 5 bases, with 14 bases left in between. This CDR3 contains 15 residues. Germline V gene lookup returns CDR1 LGHDT and CDR2 YNNKEL (reference sequence).

This clone was counted once. The chain recombines TRBV5-6 with TRBJ1-5, with TRBD1 identical over 8 bases. CDR1 is SGHDT, CDR2 YYEEEE, per germline. This CDR3 has 15 residues. V lost 7 bases and J lost 4; bases outside the gene matches: 10. Here the CDR3 DNA reads TGTGCCAGCGGTAAATTAGACAGGGGAAATCAGCCCCAGCATTTT. It specifies CASGKLDRGNQPQHF.

The chain links TRBV19 to TRBJ1-2; D remains ambiguous. The CDR3 totals 14 residues. Germline-derived CDR1 and CDR2 are LNHDA and SQIVND (reference sequence). V lost 3 bases to trimming and J lost 2 bases, with 10 bases between them. The DNA of the CDR3 is TGTGCCAGTAGTATTAATTCGGGGAACTATGGCTACACCTTC. Translation gives CASSINSGNYGYTF.

V and J are TRBV14 and TRBJ2-2, with 7 bases identical to TRBD2. J was trimmed by 6 bases and V by 1 base; bases with no gene match: 8. The V gene's germline CDR1 is SGHDN and CDR2 FVKESK. This CDR3 is built from 16 residues. CDR3 in DNA: TGTGCCAGCAGCCAAGTGGGCGGGAGAAGAGCCGGGGAGCTGTTTTTT. Amino acid sequence: CASSQVGGRRAGELFF. The full variable domain, its missing parts supplied by reference TRBV14 and TRBJ2-2, is EAGVTQFPSHSVIEKGQTVTLRCDPISGHDNLYWYRRVMGKEIKFLLHFVKESKQDESGMPNNRFLAERTGGTYSTLKVQPAELEDSGVYFCASSQVGGRRAGELFFGEGSRLTVL.

The chain has TRBV2 and TRBJ2-7; TRBD2 agrees at 14 bases. The germline gives CDR1 SNHLY, CDR2 FYNNEI. J was trimmed by 2 bases and V by 6 bases; bases with no gene match: 9. CDR3 length: 17 residues. The CDR3 coding sequence is TGTGCCAGCAGCCGCCCGGGACTAGCGGGAGTCACCTACGAGCAGTACTTC. This encodes CASSRPGLAGVTYEQYF. Full variable domain (remainder filled in from reference TRBV2 and TRBJ2-7): EPEVTQTPSHQVTQMGQEVILRCVPISNHLYFYWYRQILGQKVEFLVSFYNNEISEKSEIFDDQFSVERPDGSNFTLKIRSTKLEDSAMYFCASSRPGLAGVTYEQYFGPGTRLTVT.

The V call is TRBV11-3, the J call TRBJ2-3; no clear D. The ends were cut back, 0 bases at V and 2 bases at J, with 6 bases in the middle. The CDR3 runs 14 residues. The V gene's germline CDR1 is SGHNT and CDR2 YENEEA. DNA of the CDR3: TGTGCCAGCAGCTTAGAATTGGCCACAGATACGCAGTATTTT. This codes for CASSLELATDTQYF.

V gene TRBV2 combines with J gene TRBJ1-5, with TRBD1 matching over 8 bases. Germline V CDR1 and CDR2: SNHLY, FYNNEI. The CDR3 is made up of 14 amino acids. V was pared by 3 bases and J by 6 bases, with 4 bases of the junction left unmatched. The CDR3: CASSDWTGRQPQHF. The CDR3 DNA follows: TGTGCCAGCAGTGATTGGACAGGGCGTCAGCCCCAGCATTTT.

V and J are TRBV2 and TRBJ2-1; D call uncertain. CDR3 length: 15 amino acids. Germline CDR1 reads SNHLY; CDR2 reads FYNNEI. V lost 2 bases and J 2 bases, leaving 10 bases between the germline ends. The DNA for the CDR3 is TGTGCCAGCAGTGAAACCTCAAGCCCCTACAATGAGCAGTTCTTC. This translates into CASSETSSPYNEQFF.

On this clone itself: Additional DNA sequences in this sample encode the identical CDR3. V gene TRBV10-3 combines with J gene TRBJ2-1, with D perhaps TRBD2 (5 bases). Deletions cut 6 bases from V and 0 bases from J, with 9 bases between. Germline loops: CDR1 ENHRY, CDR2 SYGVKD. The CDR3 length is 14 residues. Written as DNA, the CDR3 is TGTGCCATCAGCCCTAGCAGCTCCTACAATGAGCAGTTCTTC. This codes for CAISPSSSYNEQFF.

This rearrangement joins TRBV6-5 to TRBJ2-1, with 7 bases identical to TRBD1. This CDR3 is 15 amino acids long. Unmatched junction bases numbered 6, after V lost 7 bases and J lost 0 bases. Germline CDR1 is MNHEY and CDR2 is SVGAGI. The CDR3, as DNA: TGTGCCAGCAACCAGGACAGGAGCTCCTACAATGAGCAGTTCTTC. It yields the protein CASNQDRSSYNEQFF.

The chain's CDR3 is CASSNRGSSYNEQFF. The DNA for the CDR3 is TGTGCCAGCAGCAATAGAGGGTCCAGCTACAATGAGCAGTTCTTC. J is TRBJ2-1 and V is TRBV11-3; a possible D gene is TRBD2 (5 bases). Germline values: CDR1 SGHNT, CDR2 YENEEA. V lost 5 bases and J 3 bases, leaving 14 bases between the germline ends. The CDR3 consists of 15 residues. The full variable domain, completed using reference TRBV11-3 and TRBJ2-1, is EAGVVQSPRYKIIEKKQPVAFWCNPISGHNTLYWYLQNLGQGPELLIRYENEEAVDDSQLPKDRFSAERLKGVDSTLKIQPAELGDSAVYLCASSNRGSSYNEQFFGPGTRLTVL.

This chain joins TRBV7-7 and TRBJ2-2, with D possibly being TRBD2 (6 bases). Trimming cost V 2 bases and J 2 bases, with 9 bases left between them. CDR1 and CDR2 from the germline V gene are SSHAT and FNYEAQ (reference sequence). This CDR3 comprises 15 residues. The CDR3 DNA sequence: TGTGCCAGCAGCTTAAAGCGGGCCAACACCGGGGAGCTGTTTTTT. It specifies CASSLKRANTGELFF.